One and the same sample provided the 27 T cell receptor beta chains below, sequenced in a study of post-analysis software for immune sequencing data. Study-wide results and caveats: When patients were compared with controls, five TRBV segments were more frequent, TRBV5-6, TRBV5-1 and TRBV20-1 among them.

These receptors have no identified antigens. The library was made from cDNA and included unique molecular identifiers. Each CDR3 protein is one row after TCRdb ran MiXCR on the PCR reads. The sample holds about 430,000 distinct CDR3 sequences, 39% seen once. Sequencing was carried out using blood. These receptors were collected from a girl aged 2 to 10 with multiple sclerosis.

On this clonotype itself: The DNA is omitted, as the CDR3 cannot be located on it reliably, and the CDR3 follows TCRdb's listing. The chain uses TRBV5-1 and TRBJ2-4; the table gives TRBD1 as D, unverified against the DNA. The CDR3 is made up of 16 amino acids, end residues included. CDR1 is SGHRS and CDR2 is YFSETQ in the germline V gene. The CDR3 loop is CASSLVGLGAPYEQHF.

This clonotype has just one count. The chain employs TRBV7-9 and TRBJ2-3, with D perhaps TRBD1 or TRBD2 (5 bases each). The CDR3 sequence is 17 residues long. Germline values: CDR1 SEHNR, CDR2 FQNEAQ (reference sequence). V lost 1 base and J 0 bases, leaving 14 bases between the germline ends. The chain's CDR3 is CASSLGAGRRSTDTQYF. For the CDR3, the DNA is TGTGCCAGCAGCTTAGGTGCAGGGAGACGGAGCACAGATACGCAGTATTTT.

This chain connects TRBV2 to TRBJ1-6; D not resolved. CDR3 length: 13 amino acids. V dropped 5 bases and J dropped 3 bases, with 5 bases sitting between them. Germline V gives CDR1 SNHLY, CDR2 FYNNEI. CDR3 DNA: TGTGCCAGCAGTAGGGACTATAATTCACCCCTCCACTTT. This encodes CASSRDYNSPLHF.

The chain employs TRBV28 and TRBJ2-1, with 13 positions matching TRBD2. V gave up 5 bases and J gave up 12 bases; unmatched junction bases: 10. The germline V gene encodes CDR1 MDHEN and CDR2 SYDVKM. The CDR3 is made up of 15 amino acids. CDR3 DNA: TGTGCCAGCAGTATACTAGCGGGGGGGCGAAGTGGGCAGTTCTTC. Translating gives CASSILAGGRSGQFF.

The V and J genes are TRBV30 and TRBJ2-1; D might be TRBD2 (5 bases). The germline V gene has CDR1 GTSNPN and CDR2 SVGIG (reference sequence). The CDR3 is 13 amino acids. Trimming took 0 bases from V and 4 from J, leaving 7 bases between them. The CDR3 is CAWSVLGYNEQFF. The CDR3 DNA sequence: TGTGCCTGGAGTGTACTAGGATACAATGAGCAGTTCTTC.

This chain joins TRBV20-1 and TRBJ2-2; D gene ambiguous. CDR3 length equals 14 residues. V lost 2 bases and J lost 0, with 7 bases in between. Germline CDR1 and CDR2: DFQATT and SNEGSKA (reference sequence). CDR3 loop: CSARPPTNTGELFF. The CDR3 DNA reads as TGCAGTGCTAGACCCCCTACGAACACCGGGGAGCTGTTTTTT.

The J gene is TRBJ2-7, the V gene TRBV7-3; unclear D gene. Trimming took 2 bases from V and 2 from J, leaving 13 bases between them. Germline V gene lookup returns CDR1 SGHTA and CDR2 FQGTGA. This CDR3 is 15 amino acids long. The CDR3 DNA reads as TGTGCCAGCAGCTTATGGGCAGGAGATACCTACGAGCAGTACTTC. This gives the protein CASSLWAGDTYEQYF. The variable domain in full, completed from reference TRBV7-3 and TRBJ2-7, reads GAGVSQTPSNKVTEKGKYVELRCDPISGHTALYWYRQSLGQGPEFLIYFQGTGAADDSGLPNDRFFAVRPEGSVSTLKIQRTERGDSAVYLCASSLWAGDTYEQYFGPGTRLTVT.

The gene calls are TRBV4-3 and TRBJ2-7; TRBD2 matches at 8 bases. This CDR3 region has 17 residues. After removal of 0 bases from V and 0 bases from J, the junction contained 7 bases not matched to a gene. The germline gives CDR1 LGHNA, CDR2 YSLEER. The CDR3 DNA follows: TGCGCCAGCAGCCAAGAGGGACGCGGGGGGAGCTCCTACGAGCAGTACTTC. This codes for CASSQEGRGGSSYEQYF.

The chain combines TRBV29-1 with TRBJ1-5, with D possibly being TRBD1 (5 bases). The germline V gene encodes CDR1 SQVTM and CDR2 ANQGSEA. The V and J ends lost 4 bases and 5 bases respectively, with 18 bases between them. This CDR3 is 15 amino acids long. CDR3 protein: CSVAGPGGIDQPQHF. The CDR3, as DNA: TGCAGCGTTGCAGGGCCGGGGGGGATCGATCAGCCCCAGCATTTT.

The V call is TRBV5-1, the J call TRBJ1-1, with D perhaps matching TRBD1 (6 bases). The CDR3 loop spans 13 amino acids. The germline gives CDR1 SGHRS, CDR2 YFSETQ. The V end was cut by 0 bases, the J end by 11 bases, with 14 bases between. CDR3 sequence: CASSLAEAGEAFF. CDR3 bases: TGCGCCAGCAGCTTGGCCGAGGCAGGGGAGGCTTTCTTT.

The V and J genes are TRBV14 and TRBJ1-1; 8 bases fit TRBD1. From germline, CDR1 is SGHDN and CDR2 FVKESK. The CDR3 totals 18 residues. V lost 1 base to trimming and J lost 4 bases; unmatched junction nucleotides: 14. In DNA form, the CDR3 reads TGTGCCAGCAGCCAAGTTACACAAGCGTACAGGGGGAGCACTGAAGCTTTCTTT. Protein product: CASSQVTQAYRGSTEAFF.

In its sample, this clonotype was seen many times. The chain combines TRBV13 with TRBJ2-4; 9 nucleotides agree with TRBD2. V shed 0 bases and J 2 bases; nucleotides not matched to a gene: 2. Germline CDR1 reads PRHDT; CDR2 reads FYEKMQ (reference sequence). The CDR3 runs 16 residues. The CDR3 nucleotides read TGTGCCAGCAGCTTAGGGGCGGGAGGGTCCAAAAACATTCAGTACTTC. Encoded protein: CASSLGAGGSKNIQYF.

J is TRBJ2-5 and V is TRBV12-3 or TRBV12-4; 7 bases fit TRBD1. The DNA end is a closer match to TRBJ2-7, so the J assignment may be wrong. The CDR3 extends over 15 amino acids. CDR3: CASSFQTGTPYEQYF. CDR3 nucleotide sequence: TGTGCCAGCAGTTTCCAGACAGGGACCCCCTACGAGCAGTACTTC.

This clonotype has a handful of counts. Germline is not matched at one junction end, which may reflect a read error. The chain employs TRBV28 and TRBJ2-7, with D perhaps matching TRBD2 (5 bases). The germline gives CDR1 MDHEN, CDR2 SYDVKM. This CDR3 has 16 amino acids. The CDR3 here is CAGSFVYGVDTYEQYF. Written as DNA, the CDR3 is TGTGCCGGCAGTTTCGTATACGGGGTGGATACCTACGAGCAGTACTTC.

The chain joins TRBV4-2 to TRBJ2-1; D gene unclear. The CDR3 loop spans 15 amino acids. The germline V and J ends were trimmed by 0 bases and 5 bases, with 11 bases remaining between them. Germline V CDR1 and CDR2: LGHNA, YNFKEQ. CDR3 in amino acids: CASSQDRSRNNEQFF. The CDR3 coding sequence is TGTGCCAGCAGCCAAGATCGAAGCCGGAACAATGAGCAGTTCTTC.

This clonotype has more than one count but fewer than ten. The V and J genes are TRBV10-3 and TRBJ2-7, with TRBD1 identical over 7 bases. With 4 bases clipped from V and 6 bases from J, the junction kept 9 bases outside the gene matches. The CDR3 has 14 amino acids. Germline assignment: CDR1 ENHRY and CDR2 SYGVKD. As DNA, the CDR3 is TGTGCCATCAGTGGAGGGGGCAGGATCGGCGAGCAGTACTTC. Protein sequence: CAISGGGRIGEQYF.

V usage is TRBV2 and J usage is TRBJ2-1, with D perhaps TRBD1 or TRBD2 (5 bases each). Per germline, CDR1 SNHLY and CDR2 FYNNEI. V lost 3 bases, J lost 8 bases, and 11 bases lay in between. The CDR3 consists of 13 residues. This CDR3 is CASSEMKGHEQFF. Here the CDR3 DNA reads TGTGCCAGCAGTGAGATGAAGGGACATGAGCAGTTCTTC. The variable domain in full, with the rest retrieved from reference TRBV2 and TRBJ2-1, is EPEVTQTPSHQVTQMGQEVILRCVPISNHLYFYWYRQILGQKVEFLVSFYNNEISEKSEIFDDQFSVERPDGSNFTLKIRSTKLEDSAMYFCASSEMKGHEQFFGPGTRLTVL.

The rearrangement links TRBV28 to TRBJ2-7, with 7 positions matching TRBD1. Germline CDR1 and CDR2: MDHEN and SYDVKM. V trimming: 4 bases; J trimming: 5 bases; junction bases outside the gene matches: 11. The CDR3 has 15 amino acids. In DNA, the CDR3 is TGTGCCAGCAGTTCTTATCGGGACAGTGTTGACGAGCAGTACTTC. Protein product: CASSSYRDSVDEQYF.

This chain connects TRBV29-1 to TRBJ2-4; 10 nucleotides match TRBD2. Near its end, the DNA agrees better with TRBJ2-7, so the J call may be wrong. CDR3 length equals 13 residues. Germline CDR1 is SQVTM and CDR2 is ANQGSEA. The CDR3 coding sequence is TGCAGCGTCAGCGGGGGGGCCGGGTACGAGCAGTACTTC. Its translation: CSVSGGAGYEQYF.

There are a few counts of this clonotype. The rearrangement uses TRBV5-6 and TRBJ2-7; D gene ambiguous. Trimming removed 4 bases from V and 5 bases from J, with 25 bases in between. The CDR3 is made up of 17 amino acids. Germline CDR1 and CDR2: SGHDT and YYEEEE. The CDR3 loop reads CASSALEAEVPFNEQYF. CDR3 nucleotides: TGTGCCAGCAGCGCTCTTGAGGCCGAGGTGCCCTTTAACGAGCAGTACTTC.

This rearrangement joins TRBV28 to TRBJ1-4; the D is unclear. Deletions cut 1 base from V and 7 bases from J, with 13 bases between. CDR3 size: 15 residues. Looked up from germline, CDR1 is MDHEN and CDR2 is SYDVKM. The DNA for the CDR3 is TGTGCCAGCAGTTTATTCGGGAATTTGGGTGAAAAACTGTTTTTT. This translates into CASSLFGNLGEKLFF.

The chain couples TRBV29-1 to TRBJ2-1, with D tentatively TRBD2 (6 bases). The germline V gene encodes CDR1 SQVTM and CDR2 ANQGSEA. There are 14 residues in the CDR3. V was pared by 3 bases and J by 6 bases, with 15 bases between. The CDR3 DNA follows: TGCAGCGTTGAGAAGGGGCAGGGAGGCAATGAGCAGTTCTTC. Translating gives CSVEKGQGGNEQFF.

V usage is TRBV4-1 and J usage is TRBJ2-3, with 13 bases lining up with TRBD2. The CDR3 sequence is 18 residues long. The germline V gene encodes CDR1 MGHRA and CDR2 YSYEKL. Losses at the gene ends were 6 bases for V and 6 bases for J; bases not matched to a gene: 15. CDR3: CASRGTSGAPLGIDTQYF. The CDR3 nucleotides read TGCGCCAGCAGAGGGACTAGCGGGGCCCCTCTGGGGATTGATACGCAGTATTTT.

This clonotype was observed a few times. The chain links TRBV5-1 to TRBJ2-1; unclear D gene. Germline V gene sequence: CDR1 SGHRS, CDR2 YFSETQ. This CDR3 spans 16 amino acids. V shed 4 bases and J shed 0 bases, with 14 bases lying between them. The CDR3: CASSRTDVSSYNEQFF. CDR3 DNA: TGCGCCAGCAGCCGCACGGACGTCAGCTCCTACAATGAGCAGTTCTTC.

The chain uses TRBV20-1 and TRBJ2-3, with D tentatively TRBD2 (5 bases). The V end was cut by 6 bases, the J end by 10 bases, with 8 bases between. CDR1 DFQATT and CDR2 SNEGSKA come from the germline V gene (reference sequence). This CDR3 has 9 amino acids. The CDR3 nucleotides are TGCAGTGCGGGGAGACCGCAGTATTTT. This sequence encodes CSAGRPQYF.

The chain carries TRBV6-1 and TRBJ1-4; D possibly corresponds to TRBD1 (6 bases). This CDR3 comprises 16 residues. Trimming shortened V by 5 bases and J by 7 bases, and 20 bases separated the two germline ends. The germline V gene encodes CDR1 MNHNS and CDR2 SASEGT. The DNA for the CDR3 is TGTGCCAGCAGTCCGCTACCTGGGGGGCGAGGTGAAAAACTGTTTTTT. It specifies CASSPLPGGRGEKLFF.

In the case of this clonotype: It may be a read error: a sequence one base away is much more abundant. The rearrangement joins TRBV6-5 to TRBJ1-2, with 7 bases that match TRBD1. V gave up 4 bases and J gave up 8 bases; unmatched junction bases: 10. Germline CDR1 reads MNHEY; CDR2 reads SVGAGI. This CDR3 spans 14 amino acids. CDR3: CASSCPQGRGGYTF. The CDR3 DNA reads TGTGCCAGCAGTTGCCCACAGGGGAGAGGAGGCTACACCTTC.